These 14 T cell receptor beta chains share one sample of origin, sequenced in a study of monozygotic twins with inflammatory bowel disease. TCRdb reprocessed the 5' RACE reads; each CDR3 protein has one entry and no DNA is given. The sample shows fewer than 400,000 distinct CDR3 sequences, and 5.6% sits with its ten largest clones. The sequenced sample consisted of blood. These receptors were taken from a human donor with ulcerative colitis or Crohn's disease, or a healthy co-twin of an affected twin (not recorded which).

This chain joins TRBV5-1 and TRBJ2-7. Germline V gene data show CDR1 as SGHRS and CDR2 as YFSETQ. The CDR3 runs to 13 residues. CDR3 sequence reads: CASSLGITYEQYF.

The CDR3 is CASSLVGGDDRDTQYF. The chain is built from TRBV5-1 and TRBJ2-3; as DNA is missing, the TRBD1 call by TCRdb cannot be tested. The CDR3 extends over 16 amino acids. Germline CDR1 is SGHRS and CDR2 is YFSETQ.

CDR3: CASSRLGTGMGDTEAFF. The chain recombines TRBV9 with TRBJ1-1; absent DNA, TCRdb's TRBD1 call cannot be checked. This CDR3 region has 17 residues. In germline, CDR1 is SGDLS, CDR2 YYNGEE.

This chain connects TRBV7-2 to TRBJ1-1. The CDR3 extends over 13 amino acids. The germline V gene encodes CDR1 SGHTA and CDR2 FQGNSA. The CDR3 loop reads CASSFLPETEAFF.

The chain combines TRBV19 with TRBJ1-4. Germline values: CDR1 LNHDA, CDR2 SQIVND (reference sequence). The length of the CDR3 is 14 residues. CDR3: CASKGRPLGEKLFF.

This chain connects TRBV6-1 to TRBJ2-7; the D call of TRBD2 rests on TCRdb alone, since no DNA is present to check it. Germline CDR1 MNHNS, CDR2 SASEGT. CDR3 length equals 14 residues. The CDR3 protein is CASSPPAGGLLLYF.

The rearrangement joins TRBV25-1 to TRBJ2-5; TCRdb outputs TRBD2, but without DNA this stays unchecked. Germline V CDR1 and CDR2: MGHDK, SYGVNS. The CDR3 totals 18 residues. The CDR3: CASSESKQAGGLQETQYF. Full variable domain (rest looked up from reference TRBV25-1 and TRBJ2-5): EADIYQTPRYLVIGTGKKITLECSQTMGHDKMYWYQQDPGMELHLIHYSYGVNSTEKGDLSSESTVSRIRTEHFPLTLESARPSHTSQYLCASSESKQAGGLQETQYFGPGTRLLVL.

The V and J genes are TRBV9 and TRBJ2-7; TCRdb designates TRBD1, a call that cannot be tested without DNA. CDR1 is SGDLS, CDR2 YYNGEE, per germline. The CDR3 loop spans 15 amino acids. CDR3 loop: CASSGRQGASYEQYF.

V gene TRBV4-3 combines with J gene TRBJ1-2. Germline V gene data show CDR1 as LGHNA and CDR2 as YSLEER. The CDR3 consists of 18 residues. CDR3 loop: CASSQEPRRGGRGYGYTF.

The rearrangement uses TRBV6-1 and TRBJ2-2; TCRdb returns TRBD1, unconfirmable since there is no DNA. This CDR3 comprises 17 residues. Germline V gives CDR1 MNHNS, CDR2 SASEGT. CDR3 amino acids: CASSAIPGQGSTGELFF.

The chain employs TRBV27 and TRBJ2-1; no DNA is available, so the TRBD2 call from TCRdb remains unchecked. The germline gives CDR1 MNHEY, CDR2 SMNVEV (reference sequence). CDR3 length equals 17 residues. The CDR3 region is CASFRLAGGSAHNEQFF.

The chain recombines TRBV5-4 with TRBJ1-1; the TRBD1 assignment by TCRdb is unverifiable without DNA. Germline V gene data show CDR1 as SGHNT and CDR2 as YYREEE (reference sequence). The CDR3 sequence is 13 residues long. The CDR3 loop reads CASSVAGQIEAFF.

This chain joins TRBV6-5 and TRBJ1-6. Per germline, CDR1 MNHEY and CDR2 SVGAGI. The CDR3 sequence is 16 residues long. The CDR3 reads CASSFTGNSYNSPLHF.

V usage is TRBV14 and J usage is TRBJ2-1; as DNA is missing, the TRBD2 call by TCRdb cannot be tested. Germline CDR1 SGHDN, CDR2 FVKESK. This CDR3 contains 15 residues. The CDR3 loop is CASSQRGGFHNEQFF.